A single T cell receptor (beta chain) is shown here with its context. Its antigen is unidentified. CDR1 is GTSNPN and CDR2 is SVGIG in the germline V gene (reference sequence). V dropped 2 bases and J dropped 3; count of bases not matched to a gene: 5. The CDR3 contains 14 residues. The sample is drawn from a study of shared clonotypes between healthy human individuals. Notes on the study in general: Clonotypes shared by all four donors outscored non-shared clonotypes in generation probability.

In the sorted-subset replicate PCRs, 150 to 250 ng DNA, 29,000 or so T cell genomes, was used. Clones were read by immunoSEQ multiplex PCR, and TCRdb kept only the in-frame ones, dropping some. The sample has millions of clones; just over 90% are singletons. Adult donors, all healthy and HIV-negative, had no recent acute infections or vaccinations. The authors divided CD4+ cells into CD45RA+ naive and CD45RA-negative memory subsets. The sequence was obtained from a man in his late teens or twenties in good health. Sequencing input: naive CD4+ T cells sorted from blood. Subset in this sample: CD45RA+ positively selected. J is TRBJ2-7 and V is TRBV30, with 9 bases aligning to TRBD1. CDR3 in DNA: TGTGCCTGGAGTAAACAGGGGGCGGTCTACGAGCAGTACTTC. This gives the protein CAWSKQGAVYEQYF.